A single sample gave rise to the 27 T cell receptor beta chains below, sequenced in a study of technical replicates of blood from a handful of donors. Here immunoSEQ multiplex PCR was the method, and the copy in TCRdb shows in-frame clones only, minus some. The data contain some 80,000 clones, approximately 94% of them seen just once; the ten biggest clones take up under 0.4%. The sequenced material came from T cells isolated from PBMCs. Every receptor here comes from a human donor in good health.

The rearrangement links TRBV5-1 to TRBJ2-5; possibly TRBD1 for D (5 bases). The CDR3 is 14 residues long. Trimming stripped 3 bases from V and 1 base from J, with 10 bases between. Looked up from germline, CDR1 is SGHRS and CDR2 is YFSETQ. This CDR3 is CASSSLDTQETQYF. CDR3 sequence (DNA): TGCGCCAGCAGCTCCCTGGACACCCAAGAGACCCAGTACTTC.

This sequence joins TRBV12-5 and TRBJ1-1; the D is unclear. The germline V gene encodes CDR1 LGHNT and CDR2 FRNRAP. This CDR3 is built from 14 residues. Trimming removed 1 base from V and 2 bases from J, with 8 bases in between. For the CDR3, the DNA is TGTGCTAGTGGTTTGGCGCAGGTTAACACTGAAGCTTTCTTT. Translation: CASGLAQVNTEAFF.

The CDR3 here is CASSRGLVNYIGELFF. The CDR3 region has the DNA TGCGCCAGCAGCCGAGGACTGGTGAATTATATCGGGGAGCTGTTTTTT. The chain employs TRBV4-1 and TRBJ2-2; D might be TRBD2 (5 bases). Trimming removed 4 bases from V and 7 bases from J, with 19 bases in between. Germline CDR1 and CDR2: MGHRA and YSYEKL. CDR3 length equals 16 residues.

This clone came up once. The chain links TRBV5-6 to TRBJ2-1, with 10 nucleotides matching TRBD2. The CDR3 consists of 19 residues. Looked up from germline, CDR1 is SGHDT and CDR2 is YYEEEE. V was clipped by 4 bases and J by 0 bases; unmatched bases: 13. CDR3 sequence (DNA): TGTGCCAGCAGCCCGGGGACTAGCGTCTTTGGGAGCTCCTACAATGAGCAGTTCTTC. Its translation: CASSPGTSVFGSSYNEQFF.

As DNA, the CDR3 is TGCGCCAGCAGCTCCTCTAGCGGTACTTACACCGGGGAGCTGTTTTTT. This translates into CASSSSSGTYTGELFF. The chain is built from TRBV5-1 and TRBJ2-2; TRBD2 matches 7 bases. V shed 3 bases and J 3 bases; nucleotides not matched to a gene: 8. The germline CDR1 and CDR2 sequences are SGHRS and YFSETQ. This CDR3 is built from 16 residues.

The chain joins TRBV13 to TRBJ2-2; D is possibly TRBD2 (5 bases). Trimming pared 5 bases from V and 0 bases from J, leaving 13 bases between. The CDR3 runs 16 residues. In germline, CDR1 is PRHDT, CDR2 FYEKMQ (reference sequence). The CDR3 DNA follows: TGTGCCAGCAGCCGCCTAAGTAGCGCGAACACCGGGGAGCTGTTTTTT. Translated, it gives CASSRLSSANTGELFF.

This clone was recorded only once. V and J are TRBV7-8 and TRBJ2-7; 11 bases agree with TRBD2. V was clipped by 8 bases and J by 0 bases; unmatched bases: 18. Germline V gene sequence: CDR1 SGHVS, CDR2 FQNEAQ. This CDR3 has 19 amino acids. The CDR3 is CASGQNKLAGEDYSYEQYF. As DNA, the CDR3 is TGTGCCAGCGGCCAAAATAAACTAGCGGGAGAAGACTACTCCTACGAGCAGTACTTC.

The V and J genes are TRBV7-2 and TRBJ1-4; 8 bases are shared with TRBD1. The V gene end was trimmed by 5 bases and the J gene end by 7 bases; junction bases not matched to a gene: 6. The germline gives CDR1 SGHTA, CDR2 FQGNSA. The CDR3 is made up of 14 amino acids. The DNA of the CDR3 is TGTGCCAGCAGCCCCAGGGGGCGGGGTGAAAAACTGTTTTTT. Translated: CASSPRGRGEKLFF.

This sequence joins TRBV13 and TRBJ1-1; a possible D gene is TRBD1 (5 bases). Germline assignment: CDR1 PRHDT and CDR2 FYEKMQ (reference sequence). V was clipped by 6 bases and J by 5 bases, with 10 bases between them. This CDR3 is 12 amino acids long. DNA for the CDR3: TGTGCCAGCAGACCAAGGACAACTGAAGCTTTCTTT. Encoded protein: CASRPRTTEAFF. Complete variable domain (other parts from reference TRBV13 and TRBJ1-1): AAGVIQSPRHLIKEKRETATLKCYPIPRHDTVYWYQQGPGQDPQFLISFYEKMQSDKGSIPDRFSAQQFSDYHSELNMSSLELGDSALYFCASRPRTTEAFFGQGTRLTVV.

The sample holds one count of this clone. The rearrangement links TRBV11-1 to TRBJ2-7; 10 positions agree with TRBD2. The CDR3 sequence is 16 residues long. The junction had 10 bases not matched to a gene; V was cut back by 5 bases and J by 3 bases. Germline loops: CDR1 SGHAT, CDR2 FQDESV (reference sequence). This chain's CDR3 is CASSPTRLAGLYEQYF. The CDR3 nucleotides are TGTGCCAGCAGCCCAACCCGACTAGCGGGCCTCTACGAGCAGTACTTC. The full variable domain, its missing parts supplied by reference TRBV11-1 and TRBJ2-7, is EAEVAQSPRYKITEKSQAVAFWCDPISGHATLYWYRQILGQGPELLVQFQDESVVDDSQLPKDRFSAERLKGVDSTLKIQPAELGDSAMYLCASSPTRLAGLYEQYFGPGTRLTVT.

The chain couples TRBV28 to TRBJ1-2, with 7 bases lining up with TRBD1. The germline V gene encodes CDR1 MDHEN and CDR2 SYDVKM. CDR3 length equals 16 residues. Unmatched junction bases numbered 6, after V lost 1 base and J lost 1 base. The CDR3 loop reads CASSLSATGINYGYTF. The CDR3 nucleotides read TGTGCCAGCAGTTTATCGGCGACAGGGATTAACTATGGCTACACCTTC.

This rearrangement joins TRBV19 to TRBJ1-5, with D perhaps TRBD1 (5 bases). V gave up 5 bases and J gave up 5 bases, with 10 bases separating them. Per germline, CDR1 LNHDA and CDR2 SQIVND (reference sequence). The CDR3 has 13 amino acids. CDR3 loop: CASSPIRDQPQHF. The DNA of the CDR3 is TGTGCCAGTAGTCCGATCAGGGATCAGCCCCAGCATTTT. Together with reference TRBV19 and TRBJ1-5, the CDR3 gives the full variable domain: DGGITQSPKYLFRKEGQNVTLSCEQNLNHDAMYWYRQDPGQGLRLIYYSQIVNDFQKGDIAEGYSVSREKKESFPLTVTSAQKNPTAFYLCASSPIRDQPQHFGDGTRLSIL.

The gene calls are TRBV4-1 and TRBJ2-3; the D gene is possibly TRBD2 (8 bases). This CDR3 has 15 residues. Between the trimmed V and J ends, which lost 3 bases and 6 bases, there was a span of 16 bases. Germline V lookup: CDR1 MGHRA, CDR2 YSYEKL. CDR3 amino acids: CASSQTGGTADTQYF. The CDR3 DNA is TGCGCCAGCAGCCAGACGGGAGGGACAGCGGATACGCAGTATTTT.

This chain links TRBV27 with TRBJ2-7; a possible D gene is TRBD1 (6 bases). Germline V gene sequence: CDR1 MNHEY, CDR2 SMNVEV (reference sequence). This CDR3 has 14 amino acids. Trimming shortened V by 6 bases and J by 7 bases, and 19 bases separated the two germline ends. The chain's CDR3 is CASSYSGQSREQYF. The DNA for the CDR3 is TGTGCCAGCAGCTATTCCGGACAGTCGAGGGAGCAGTACTTC.

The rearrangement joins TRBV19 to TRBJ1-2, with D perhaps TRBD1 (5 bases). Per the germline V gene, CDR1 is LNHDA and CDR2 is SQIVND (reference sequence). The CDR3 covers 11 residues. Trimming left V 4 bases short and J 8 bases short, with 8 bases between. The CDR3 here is CASSTGFGYTF. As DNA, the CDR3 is TGTGCCAGTAGTACAGGGTTCGGCTACACCTTC.

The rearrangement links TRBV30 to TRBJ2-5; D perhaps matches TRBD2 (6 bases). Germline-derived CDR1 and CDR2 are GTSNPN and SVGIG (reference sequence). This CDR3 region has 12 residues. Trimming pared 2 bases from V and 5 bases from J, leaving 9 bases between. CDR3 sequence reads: CAWSRGSETQYF. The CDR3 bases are TGTGCCTGGAGTCGGGGGAGTGAGACCCAGTACTTC.

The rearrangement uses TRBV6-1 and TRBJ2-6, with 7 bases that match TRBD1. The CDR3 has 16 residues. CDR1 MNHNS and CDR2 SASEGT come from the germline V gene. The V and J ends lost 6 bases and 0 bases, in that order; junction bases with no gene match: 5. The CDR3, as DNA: TGTGCCAGCAGGGAACAGGGGTCCTCTGGGGCCAACGTCCTGACTTTC. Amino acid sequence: CASREQGSSGANVLTF.

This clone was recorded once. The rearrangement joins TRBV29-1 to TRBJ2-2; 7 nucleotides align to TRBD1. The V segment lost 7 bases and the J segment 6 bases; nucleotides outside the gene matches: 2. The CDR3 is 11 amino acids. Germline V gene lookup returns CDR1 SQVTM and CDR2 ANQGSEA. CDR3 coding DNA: TGCAGCGCCAGGGGGTCCGGGGAGCTGTTTTTT. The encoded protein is CSARGSGELFF.

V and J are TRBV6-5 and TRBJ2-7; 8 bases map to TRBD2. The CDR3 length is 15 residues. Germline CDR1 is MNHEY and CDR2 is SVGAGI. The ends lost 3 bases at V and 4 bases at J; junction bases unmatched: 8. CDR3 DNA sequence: TGTGCCAGCAGTTATCTCCGGGAGGGCCATTACGAGCAGTACTTC. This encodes CASSYLREGHYEQYF.

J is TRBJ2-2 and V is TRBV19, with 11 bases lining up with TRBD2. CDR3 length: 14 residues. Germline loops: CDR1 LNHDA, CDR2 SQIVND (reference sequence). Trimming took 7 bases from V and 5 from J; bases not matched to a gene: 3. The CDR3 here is CASTGLAGTGELFF. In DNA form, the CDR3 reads TGTGCCAGTACTGGACTAGCGGGTACCGGGGAGCTGTTTTTT.

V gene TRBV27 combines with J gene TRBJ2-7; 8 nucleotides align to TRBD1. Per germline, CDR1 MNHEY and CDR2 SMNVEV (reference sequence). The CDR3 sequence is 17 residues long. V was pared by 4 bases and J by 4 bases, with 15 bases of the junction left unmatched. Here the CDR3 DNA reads TGTGCCAGCAGTTCAGGTTTCGGACAGGGTAAAGCTTACGAGCAGTACTTC. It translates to CASSSGFGQGKAYEQYF.

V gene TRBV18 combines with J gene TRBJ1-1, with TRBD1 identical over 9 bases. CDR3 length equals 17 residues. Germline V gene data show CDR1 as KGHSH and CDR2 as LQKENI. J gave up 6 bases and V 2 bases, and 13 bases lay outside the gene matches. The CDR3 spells CASSPGTGKALRAEAFF. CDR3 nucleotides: TGTGCCAGCTCACCAGGGACAGGGAAAGCTCTTAGAGCTGAAGCTTTCTTT.

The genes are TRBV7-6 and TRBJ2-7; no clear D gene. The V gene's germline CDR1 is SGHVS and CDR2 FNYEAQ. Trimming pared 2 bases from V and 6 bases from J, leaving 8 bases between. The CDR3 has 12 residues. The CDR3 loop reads CASSLLVGEQYF. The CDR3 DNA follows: TGTGCCAGCAGCTTACTAGTTGGCGAGCAGTACTTC.

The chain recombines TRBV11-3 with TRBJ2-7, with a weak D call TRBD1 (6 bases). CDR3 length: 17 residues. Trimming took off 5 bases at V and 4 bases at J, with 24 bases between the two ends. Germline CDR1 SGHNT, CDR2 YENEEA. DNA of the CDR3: TGTGCCAGCAGCCCCTTTGCCCCCCACAGGGCCAATTACGAGCAGTACTTC. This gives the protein CASSPFAPHRANYEQYF. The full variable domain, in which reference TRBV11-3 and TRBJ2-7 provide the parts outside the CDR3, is EAGVVQSPRYKIIEKKQPVAFWCNPISGHNTLYWYLQNLGQGPELLIRYENEEAVDDSQLPKDRFSAERLKGVDSTLKIQPAELGDSAVYLCASSPFAPHRANYEQYFGPGTRLTVT.

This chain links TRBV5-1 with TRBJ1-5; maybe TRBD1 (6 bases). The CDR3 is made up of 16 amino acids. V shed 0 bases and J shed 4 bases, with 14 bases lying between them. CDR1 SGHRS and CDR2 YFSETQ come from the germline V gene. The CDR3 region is CASSLDGGGGNQPQHF. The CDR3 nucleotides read TGCGCCAGCAGCTTGGATGGGGGCGGTGGTAATCAGCCCCAGCATTTT.

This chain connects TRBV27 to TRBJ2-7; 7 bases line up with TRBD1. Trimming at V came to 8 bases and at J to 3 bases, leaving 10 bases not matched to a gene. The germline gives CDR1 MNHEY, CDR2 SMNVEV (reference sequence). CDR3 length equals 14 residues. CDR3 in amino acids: CASRALGTDYEQYF. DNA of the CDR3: TGTGCCAGCCGTGCCCTCGGGACAGACTACGAGCAGTACTTC.

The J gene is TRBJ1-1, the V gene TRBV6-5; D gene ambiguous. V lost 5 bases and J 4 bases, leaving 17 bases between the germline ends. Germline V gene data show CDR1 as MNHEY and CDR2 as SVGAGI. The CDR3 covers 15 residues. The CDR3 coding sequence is TGTGCCAGCAGTCCCACGTCGGGGTATAGCACTGAAGCTTTCTTT. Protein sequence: CASSPTSGYSTEAFF.